This T cell receptor beta chain was captured by sequencing in a study of blood T cell repertoires in COVID-19. The CDR3 runs 13 residues. V was cut by 0 bases and J by 0 bases, with 5 bases left in between. Germline lookup yields CDR1 GTSNPN and CDR2 SVGIG (reference sequence). Turning to this clone: Other DNA sequences of this sample code for an identical CDR3.

Libraries were prepared by immunoSEQ multiplex PCR; TCRdb keeps only in-frame clonotypes and omits some of them. The sample holds about 270,000 clones, around 93% seen once. V is TRBV30 and J is TRBJ1-1, with D unresolved. The specimen was PBMCs or T cells enriched from blood (not recorded which). The receptor comes from a man in his forties who had been exposed to COVID-19. The CDR3 sequence is CAWSVSMNTEAFF. The CDR3, as DNA: TGTGCCTGGAGTGTATCTATGAACACTGAAGCTTTCTTT.